Presented here are 14 T cell receptor beta chains from one specimen sequenced in a study of T cell responses to AZD1222 COVID-19 vaccine. The table came from immunoSEQ multiplex PCR; TCRdb's copy has only in-frame clones and leaves some out. Here the sample spans 98,000 or so clones, approximately 89% being singletons. The specimen was peripheral blood, collected on day 0 of AZD1222 vaccination. These receptors were collected from an adult in good health.

The chain combines TRBV6-2 or TRBV6-3 with TRBJ1-5, with a weak D call TRBD1 (5 bases). Trimming took 2 bases from V and 0 from J, leaving 8 bases between them. The CDR3 length is 15 residues. The germline V gene has CDR1 MNHEY and CDR2 SVGEGT. DNA of the CDR3: TGTGCCAGCAGTTACCCGGACATTAGCAATCAGCCCCAGCATTTT. Protein sequence: CASSYPDISNQPQHF.

About this clone: A read error is likely, as this CDR3 ends without the conserved phenylalanine or tryptophan. This chain connects TRBV7-9 to TRBJ1-6, with a weak D call TRBD1 (5 bases). Trimming pared 0 bases from V and 6 bases from J, leaving 15 bases between. CDR3 size: 17 residues. Germline V gene lookup returns CDR1 SEHNR and CDR2 FQNEAQ (reference sequence). The CDR3 reads CASSLAHQGGGNSPLHL. CDR3 sequence (DNA): TGTGCCAGCAGCTTAGCCCACCAGGGCGGCGGTAATTCACCCCTCCACCTT.

The chain has TRBV5-1 and TRBJ1-1; D not certain. Per the germline V gene, CDR1 is SGHRS and CDR2 is YFSETQ. V dropped 4 bases and J dropped 1 base, with 5 bases sitting between them. The CDR3 runs to 12 residues. This chain's CDR3 is CASSRQNTEAFF. CDR3 sequence (DNA): TGCGCCAGCAGCAGGCAGAACACTGAAGCTTTCTTT.

The chain has TRBV11-2 and TRBJ2-5, with a weak D call TRBD2 (5 bases). In germline, CDR1 is SGHAT, CDR2 FQNNGV. The CDR3 is 13 amino acids. The V end lost 1 base, the J end lost 5 bases, and 8 bases lay between the germline ends. CDR3 nucleotide sequence: TGTGCCAGCAGCTTAGGAGGGCACGAGACCCAGTACTTC. Translation: CASSLGGHETQYF.

Here the CDR3 DNA reads TGTGCCAGCAGCCTCCAAACAGGGGGAGGCGAAAAACTGTTTTTT. Translated: CASSLQTGGGEKLFF. J is TRBJ1-4 and V is TRBV3-1 (or the pseudogene TRBV3-2); 8 bases agree with TRBD1. This CDR3 is built from 15 residues. Germline V lookup: CDR1 LGHDT, CDR2 YNNKEL (reference sequence). The junction had 9 bases not matched to a gene; V was cut back by 4 bases and J by 8 bases.

The rearrangement joins TRBV11-2 to TRBJ2-2; D might be TRBD2 (5 bases). CDR1 SGHAT and CDR2 FQNNGV come from the germline V gene. The V end was cut by 2 bases, the J end by 5 bases, with 18 bases between. This CDR3 comprises 17 residues. The CDR3, as DNA: TGTGCCAGCAGCTTAATCGTGTGGTCCACGGGAACCGGGGAGCTGTTTTTT. It yields the protein CASSLIVWSTGTGELFF.

This sequence joins TRBV4-1 and TRBJ1-4, with D possibly matching TRBD1 (6 bases). The CDR3 loop spans 16 amino acids. Trimming removed 4 bases from V and 3 bases from J, with 15 bases in between. CDR1 and CDR2 from the germline V gene are MGHRA and YSYEKL. CDR3 coding DNA: TGCGCCAGCAGCCGCACAACAGGGATGGCTAATGAAAAACTGTTTTTT. It yields the protein CASSRTTGMANEKLFF.

CDR3 sequence reads: CASSRSFQGSTYEQYF. The CDR3 DNA follows: TGCGCCAGCAGCCGCTCTTTTCAGGGATCGACTTACGAGCAGTACTTC. The chain couples TRBV4-1 to TRBJ2-7, with D perhaps TRBD1 (5 bases). V shed 4 bases and J shed 4 bases, with 20 bases lying between them. This CDR3 has 16 amino acids. CDR1 is MGHRA and CDR2 is YSYEKL in the germline V gene.

This chain uses TRBV27 with TRBJ2-7; D might be TRBD1 (5 bases). The CDR3 runs to 13 residues. Per the germline V gene, CDR1 is MNHEY and CDR2 is SMNVEV (reference sequence). Trimming removed 2 bases at V and 6 bases at J, with 11 bases between. CDR3 in DNA: TGTGCCAGCAGTTTAAATTCAGGGCTCGAGCAGTACTTC. It codes for CASSLNSGLEQYF.

V and J are TRBV6-4 and TRBJ1-5, with 9 bases lining up with TRBD1. CDR3 length equals 12 residues. Trimming cost V 9 bases and J 5 bases; bases outside gene matches: 2. Germline V gene data show CDR1 as MRHNA and CDR2 as SNTAGT. This CDR3 is CASRDRDQPQHF. The CDR3 DNA sequence: TGTGCCAGTAGGGACAGGGATCAGCCCCAGCATTTT.

The chain is built from TRBV3-1 (or the pseudogene TRBV3-2) and TRBJ1-1, with 8 bases matching TRBD1. V dropped 4 bases and J dropped 1; count of bases not matched to a gene: 8. The CDR3 sequence is 16 residues long. Germline lookup yields CDR1 LGHDT and CDR2 YNNKEL (reference sequence). CDR3 residues: CASSRETGTGNTEAFF. The CDR3 region has the DNA TGTGCCAGCAGCCGAGAGACCGGGACAGGGAACACTGAAGCTTTCTTT.

The chain employs TRBV30 and TRBJ1-3, with D maybe TRBD1 (5 bases). The V end lost 0 bases, the J end lost 0 bases, and 24 bases lay between the germline ends. This CDR3 region has 20 residues. CDR1 GTSNPN and CDR2 SVGIG come from the germline V gene (reference sequence). For the CDR3, the DNA is TGTGCCTGGAGTGTACCCATGATGTATCAGCGGGGGTTCTCTGGAAACACCATATATTTT. The encoded protein is CAWSVPMMYQRGFSGNTIYF.

This clone was seen a single time. The CDR3 loop is CASRDSQGVSEAFF. CDR3 bases: TGTGCCAGCAGGGACAGTCAGGGAGTTAGTGAAGCTTTCTTT. This chain links TRBV6-5 with TRBJ1-1; D is possibly TRBD1 (6 bases). Looked up from germline, CDR1 is MNHEY and CDR2 is SVGAGI. The length of the CDR3 is 14 residues. Trimming removed 6 bases from V and 7 bases from J, with 18 bases in between.

The J gene is TRBJ1-5, the V gene TRBV12-3 or TRBV12-4; the D is unclear. Trimming removed 3 bases from V and 6 bases from J, with 6 bases in between. There are 12 residues in the CDR3. The CDR3 spells CASSFEGQPQHF. CDR3 sequence (DNA): TGTGCCAGCAGTTTCGAGGGTCAGCCCCAGCATTTT.